This entry lists 31 T cell receptor beta chains sequenced from one sample in a study of blood T cells in healthy people across ages. With a J-beta primer mix and a sample-barcoded 5' primer, a second PCR ran 7 to 11 cycles. From the 5' RACE reads, TCRdb called clonotypes with MiXCR, one entry per CDR3 protein. The sample lists roughly 1.9 million distinct CDR3 sequences, about 39% occurring once. The source material was blood. The receptors stem from a human donor in good health.

This clonotype was found a few times. This chain connects TRBV6-2 or TRBV6-3 to TRBJ2-5; TRBD2 is a possible D gene (5 bases). There are 13 residues in the CDR3. The V end was cut by 4 bases, the J end by 7 bases, with 13 bases between. Germline CDR1 MNHEY, CDR2 SVGEGT. CDR3 in DNA: TGTGCCAGCAGTTTGACTACGTTTGTGACCCAGTACTTC. Translated, it gives CASSLTTFVTQYF.

This clonotype was detected only a few times. J is TRBJ2-1 and V is TRBV7-8; the D gene is possibly TRBD1 (8 bases). Germline values: CDR1 SGHVS, CDR2 FQNEAQ. The CDR3 is 17 amino acids. Trimming shortened V by 5 bases and J by 3 bases, and 20 bases separated the two germline ends. CDR3 sequence: CASSLARGDRHYNEQFF. The CDR3 nucleotides read TGTGCCAGCAGCCTGGCTCGGGGGGACAGGCACTACAATGAGCAGTTCTTC. Supplemented by reference TRBV7-8 and TRBJ2-1, the full variable domain reads GAGVSQSPRYKVAKRGQDVALRCDPISGHVSLFWYQQALGQGPEFLTYFQNEAQLDKSGLPSDRFFAERPEGSVSTLKIQRTQQEDSAVYLCASSLARGDRHYNEQFFGPGTRLTVL.

V gene TRBV7-3 combines with J gene TRBJ2-3, with D unresolved. The length of the CDR3 is 14 residues. V was trimmed by 4 bases and J by 2 bases, leaving 10 bases between them. Germline V gives CDR1 SGHTA, CDR2 FQGTGA. The DNA for the CDR3 is TGTGCCAGCAGCTCCTGGACGCACACAGATACGCAGTATTTT. Encoded protein: CASSSWTHTDTQYF.

The table lists this clonotype with many counts. The CDR3 nucleotides are TGTGCCAGCAGCTTAATTGGAGGTCAGCGCGGAAGTGGCATTCAGTACTTC. It specifies CASSLIGGQRGSGIQYF. The chain employs TRBV11-1 and TRBJ2-4, with TRBD2 as a possible D gene (5 bases). There are 17 residues in the CDR3. Per the germline V gene, CDR1 is SGHAT and CDR2 is FQDESV (reference sequence). Deletions cut 2 bases from V and 9 bases from J, with 23 bases between.

On this clonotype itself: A far larger clone lies a single base away; this is likely a read error. The chain recombines TRBV7-9 with TRBJ2-7, with TRBD1 matching over 9 bases. Germline assignment: CDR1 SEHNR and CDR2 FQNEAQ (reference sequence). There are 13 residues in the CDR3. The CDR3 DNA sequence: TGTGCCGGCAGCCGGGACAGGGCCTACGAGCAGTACTTC. It encodes CAGSRDRAYEQYF.

The chain couples TRBV4-2 to TRBJ1-1; TRBD1 matches 7 bases. Per the germline V gene, CDR1 is LGHNA and CDR2 is YNFKEQ. V lost 3 bases, J lost 7 bases, and 8 bases stayed unmatched. There are 14 residues in the CDR3. CDR3 residues: CASSQADRAIEAFF. The CDR3 nucleotides read TGTGCCAGCAGCCAGGCAGACAGGGCTATTGAAGCTTTCTTT.

The chain joins TRBV28 to TRBJ2-7; 9 bases align to TRBD1. Germline loops: CDR1 MDHEN, CDR2 SYDVKM. With 6 bases clipped from V and 5 bases from J, the junction kept 11 bases outside the gene matches. CDR3 size: 15 residues. CDR3 coding DNA: TGTGCCAGCAGAGAAACAGGACAGGGGCGGCACGAGCAGTACTTC. Protein: CASRETGQGRHEQYF.

Comments on this clonotype: The junction differs from germline at one of its ends, possibly a read error. The V gene is TRBV9, the J gene TRBJ1-2; D is uncertain. CDR1 SGDLS and CDR2 YYNGEE come from the germline V gene. The CDR3 consists of 11 residues. In DNA, the CDR3 is TGTGCCAACAGCGTGGGTAGGGGCTACACCTTC. It codes for CANSVGRGYTF.

This clonotype appeared a few times. This chain uses TRBV2 with TRBJ1-2, with D unclear. Looked up from germline, CDR1 is SNHLY and CDR2 is FYNNEI. CDR3 length equals 14 residues. The V end lost 10 bases, the J end lost 0 bases, and 15 bases lay between the germline ends. In DNA form, the CDR3 reads TGTGCCACCCGAGAAAGGACGACTAACTATGGCTACACCTTC. Translating it yields CATRERTTNYGYTF. Drawing the rest from reference TRBV2 and TRBJ1-2, the complete variable domain is EPEVTQTPSHQVTQMGQEVILRCVPISNHLYFYWYRQILGQKVEFLVSFYNNEISEKSEIFDDQFSVERPDGSNFTLKIRSTKLEDSAMYFCATRERTTNYGYTFGSGTRLTVV.

This chain joins TRBV7-2 and TRBJ1-2; D call uncertain. Trimming removed 5 bases at V and 3 bases at J, with 13 bases between. Germline CDR1 SGHTA, CDR2 FQGNSA. CDR3 length equals 14 residues. CDR3 region: CASSAGVYDYGYTF. Here the CDR3 DNA reads TGTGCCAGCAGCGCGGGAGTTTACGACTATGGCTACACCTTC. The entire variable domain, with the rest obtained from reference TRBV7-2 and TRBJ1-2, is as follows: GAGVSQSPSNKVTEKGKDVELRCDPISGHTALYWYRQSLGQGLEFLIYFQGNSAPDKSGLPSDRFSAERTGGSVSTLTIQRTQQEDSAVYLCASSAGVYDYGYTFGSGTRLTVV.

There are a few counts of this clonotype. V is TRBV7-3 and J is TRBJ2-6, with D hard to call. V was pared by 1 base and J by 4 bases, with 8 bases between. Germline lookup yields CDR1 SGHTA and CDR2 FQGTGA. The CDR3 length is 15 residues. The CDR3 protein is CASSLMWQGANVLTF. Here the CDR3 DNA reads TGTGCCAGCAGCTTAATGTGGCAGGGGGCCAACGTCCTGACTTTC.

A few counts support this clonotype. This sequence joins TRBV7-9 and TRBJ1-2; TRBD1 agrees at 9 bases. The CDR3 contains 16 residues. In germline, CDR1 is SEHNR, CDR2 FQNEAQ (reference sequence). J was trimmed by 4 bases and V by 1 base; bases with no gene match: 7. CDR3 in amino acids: CASSLVGDRATYGYTF. The CDR3 DNA is TGTGCCAGCAGCTTAGTGGGGGACAGGGCCACCTATGGCTACACCTTC.

The chain employs TRBV9 and TRBJ1-1, with D possibly matching TRBD1 (6 bases). Trimming shortened V by 0 bases and J by 4 bases, and 10 bases separated the two germline ends. CDR1 is SGDLS, CDR2 YYNGEE, per germline. This CDR3 spans 14 amino acids. In DNA form, the CDR3 reads TGTGCCAGCAGCGTAGATTCCAGGGGCACTGAAGCTTTCTTT. Translated, it gives CASSVDSRGTEAFF.

This clonotype was found once. A read error may be the cause here, since a much bigger clone is one base away. The chain carries TRBV7-2 and TRBJ2-4; D is unresolved. CDR3 length: 15 residues. Germline V gene lookup returns CDR1 SGHTA and CDR2 FQGNSA. V lost 2 bases and J 13 bases, leaving 21 bases between the germline ends. For the CDR3, the DNA is TGTGCCAGCAGCTTAAATGCCCGAACCTACAATGAGCAGTACTTC. Protein product: CASSLNARTYNEQYF.

This clonotype was counted at least ten times. The rearrangement uses TRBV10-3 and TRBJ2-7, with D perhaps matching TRBD1 (5 bases). Trimming stripped 9 bases from V and 5 bases from J, with 17 bases between. The CDR3 runs to 13 residues. CDR1 and CDR2 (germline): ENHRY, SYGVKD. The CDR3 nucleotides read TGTGCCATTAGGGGCAGGGAAGGGGACGAGCAGTACTTC. As protein: CAIRGREGDEQYF.

This clonotype is a singleton in its sample. This chain connects TRBV12-3 or TRBV12-4 to TRBJ1-1; D is possibly TRBD1 (6 bases). Trimming shortened V by 5 bases and J by 1 base, and 11 bases separated the two germline ends. The CDR3 consists of 14 residues. Here the CDR3 reads CASSPQGKNTEAFF. The CDR3 DNA follows: TGTGCCAGCAGTCCTCAGGGGAAGAACACTGAAGCTTTCTTT.

The chain is built from TRBV24-1 and TRBJ2-1; D may be TRBD1 or TRBD2 (5 bases each). V was cut by 3 bases and J by 4 bases, with 15 bases left in between. The CDR3 sequence is 16 residues long. CDR1 KGHDR and CDR2 SFDVKD come from the germline V gene. CDR3 sequence: CATSDPGTYNYNEQFF. CDR3 sequence (DNA): TGTGCCACCAGTGATCCCGGGACCTACAATTACAATGAGCAGTTCTTC.

The chain recombines TRBV7-9 with TRBJ2-7; 9 nucleotides match TRBD1. The CDR3 runs 14 residues. Germline V gene lookup returns CDR1 SEHNR and CDR2 FQNEAQ (reference sequence). V dropped 4 bases and J dropped 4; count of bases not matched to a gene: 5. Written as DNA, the CDR3 is TGTGCCAGCAGCTGGGGACAGGGCGTTTACGAGCAGTACTTC. It encodes CASSWGQGVYEQYF.

This chain connects TRBV20-1 to TRBJ2-7, with 7 bases identical to TRBD1. The CDR3 runs 14 residues. Germline CDR1 is DFQATT and CDR2 is SNEGSKA (reference sequence). V trimming: 5 bases; J trimming: 1 base; junction bases outside the gene matches: 8. CDR3 DNA: TGCAGTGCTGAAGACCGGGACAGTTCCTACGAGCAGTACTTC. Translation gives CSAEDRDSSYEQYF.

The V gene is TRBV15, the J gene TRBJ1-1; weak D call: TRBD1 (6 bases). This CDR3 contains 15 residues. Germline V lookup: CDR1 LNHNV, CDR2 YYDKDF (reference sequence). Trimming removed 0 bases from V and 2 bases from J, with 10 bases in between. The CDR3 region has the DNA TGTGCCACCAGCAGAGACGGGACACCAAACACTGAAGCTTTCTTT. Translated: CATSRDGTPNTEAFF.

CDR3 DNA: TGCAGTGCTAGAGTCGAGCGGGGGGGCACAGATACGCAGTATTTT. It is translated as CSARVERGGTDTQYF. V and J are TRBV20-1 and TRBJ2-3; 9 nucleotides line up with TRBD2. Germline CDR1 DFQATT, CDR2 SNEGSKA (reference sequence). J gave up 1 base and V 1 base, and 3 bases lay outside the gene matches. This CDR3 has 15 residues.

The chain couples TRBV12-3 or TRBV12-4 to TRBJ1-5; D unclear. V dropped 4 bases and J dropped 5 bases, with 12 bases sitting between them. The CDR3 sequence is 14 residues long. The CDR3: CASSYLSADQPQHF. DNA of the CDR3: TGTGCCAGCAGTTACCTATCCGCGGATCAGCCCCAGCATTTT.

At least ten counts were recorded for this clonotype. The CDR3 is CASSVGGATNEKLFF. CDR3 coding DNA: TGTGCCAGCAGCGTAGGCGGTGCAACTAATGAAAAACTGTTTTTT. The J gene is TRBJ1-4, the V gene TRBV9; D remains unclear. Trimming removed 0 bases at V and 0 bases at J, with 6 bases between. This CDR3 has 15 residues. Germline V gives CDR1 SGDLS, CDR2 YYNGEE.

The gene calls are TRBV7-2 and TRBJ2-7; 8 bases fit TRBD2. With V trimmed by 0 bases and J by 5 bases, 12 bases remained unmatched. The CDR3 runs to 17 residues. The germline V gene has CDR1 SGHTA and CDR2 FQGNSA. This chain's CDR3 is CASSLATVGGGIHEQYF. The CDR3 region has the DNA TGTGCCAGCAGCTTAGCCACCGTTGGCGGGGGGATCCACGAGCAGTACTTC.

The chain is built from TRBV28 and TRBJ2-1, with a weak D call TRBD2 (5 bases). Germline assignment: CDR1 MDHEN and CDR2 SYDVKM. The CDR3 spans 13 residues. Trimming left V 7 bases short and J 4 bases short, with 11 bases between. CDR3 in DNA: TGTGCCAGCAACTCGGGGTTGTACAATGAGCAGTTCTTC. Translated: CASNSGLYNEQFF.

This rearrangement joins TRBV20-1 to TRBJ2-1; 8 nucleotides agree with TRBD2. The CDR3 has 13 amino acids. Germline CDR1 reads DFQATT; CDR2 reads SNEGSKA (reference sequence). In DNA, the CDR3 is TGCAGGCTGAGCGGGGGACTCTACAATGAGCAGTTCTTC. This translates into CRLSGGLYNEQFF.

A word on this clonotype: The junction departs from the called germline gene at one end, perhaps through a read error. The V call is TRBV7-7, the J call TRBJ2-1; perhaps D is TRBD1 or TRBD2 (5 bases each). CDR1 and CDR2 (germline): SSHAT, FNYEAQ (reference sequence). The CDR3 has 14 residues. This chain's CDR3 is CASSPGPVLDEQFF. The CDR3 region has the DNA TGTGCTAGCAGCCCGGGACCGGTGTTGGATGAGCAGTTCTTC.

This clonotype was counted only a few times. This sequence joins TRBV7-2 and TRBJ2-6; D uncertain. The germline V gene has CDR1 SGHTA and CDR2 FQGNSA. V was pared by 4 bases and J by 0 bases, with 10 bases between. The CDR3 has 16 amino acids. The chain's CDR3 is CASSSRTLSGANVLTF. In DNA form, the CDR3 reads TGTGCCAGCAGCTCCCGGACCCTCTCTGGGGCCAACGTCCTGACTTTC.

This clonotype was recorded a few times. This chain uses TRBV10-3 with TRBJ2-7, with D tentatively TRBD2 (5 bases). Trimming shortened V by 11 bases and J by 1 base, and 12 bases separated the two germline ends. The CDR3 consists of 12 residues. Germline V lookup: CDR1 ENHRY, CDR2 SYGVKD. CDR3 in amino acids: CAASDSSYEQYF. CDR3 nucleotide sequence: TGTGCCGCATCGGACTCGTCCTACGAGCAGTACTTC.

The J gene is TRBJ1-5, the V gene TRBV6-6; D possibly corresponds to TRBD1 (5 bases). CDR3 length: 17 residues. V dropped 0 bases and J dropped 4 bases, with 16 bases sitting between them. In germline, CDR1 is MNHNY, CDR2 SVGAGI (reference sequence). This CDR3 reads CASSYSLGTGVNQPQHF. For the CDR3, the DNA is TGTGCCAGCAGTTACTCGCTCGGAACAGGAGTTAATCAGCCCCAGCATTTT.

The chain joins TRBV10-3 to TRBJ1-6, with a possible D match to TRBD1 (5 bases). The CDR3 extends over 15 amino acids. Germline V gene data show CDR1 as ENHRY and CDR2 as SYGVKD. The V gene lost 2 bases and the J gene lost 10 bases, with 15 bases spanning the gap. This CDR3 is CAISERLGEVSPLHF. DNA of the CDR3: TGTGCCATCAGTGAGAGGCTGGGGGAGGTCTCACCCCTCCACTTT.